The sequence of this TCR beta chain was determined in a study of a mutant IDH1 vaccine in newly diagnosed glioma. Study in general: The sex distribution of treated patients was 62.5% male and around 40% female, with a mean age of around 40 years.

This clone was counted a few times. Described time point: baseline, week 1 (first vaccination visit). The treatment denotes: pre-vaccination baseline after standard-of-care therapy. Tumors from donors were new WHO grade 3 or 4 IDH1-mutant astrocytomas with ATRX loss. Using immunoSEQ multiplex PCR, the repertoire was profiled, and TCRdb retains in-frame clones only, with some absent. The sample has tens of thousands of clones; roughly 80% are singletons. Trimming took 8 bases from V and 0 from J, leaving 10 bases between them. The CDR3 loop spans 13 amino acids. Germline values: CDR1 MNHEY, CDR2 SMNVEV (reference sequence).

This specimen was PBMCs, taken from a glioma patient treated with radiotherapy, temozolomide or both. The receptor was isolated from a young man with glioma. The chain couples TRBV27 to TRBJ1-1, with D hard to call. CDR3 DNA: TGTGCCAGCGCGCCCCAATTGAACACTGAAGCTTTCTTT. Its translation: CASAPQLNTEAFF.